The source of this T cell receptor beta chain is a study of prognosis after radiotherapy for stage I lung cancer. Turning to the study itself: Stereotactic body radiotherapy was given without concurrent therapy in all patients.

Sample collection consisted of approximately 5.7 milliliters of peripheral blood drawn at each of two time points. Germline V gene lookup returns CDR1 MNHNS and CDR2 SASEGT. CDR3 size: 14 residues. General study results and limits: Patients who went on to get distant metastases had lower Shannon entropy after stereotactic body radiation therapy. There was no determination made of whether the expanded TCR clones were tumor-specific.

As concerns this clonotype: Antigen: not known.

Multiplex PCR, run in two rounds, amplified TCR beta CDR3 from genomic DNA. It was primers specific to each TRBV and TRBJ gene that first-round PCR used. TCRdb reprocessed the multiplex PCR reads via MiXCR and lists one record per CDR3 protein. This table has over 11,000 distinct CDR3 sequences, roughly 26% appearing once. The rearrangement joins TRBV6-1 to TRBJ2-5; 14 bases are a match to TRBD2. This receptor was obtained from a donor aged 50 or older with non-small cell lung cancer. The source material was PBMCs, sampled before or after stereotactic body radiation therapy (not recorded which). The CDR3 nucleotides are TGTGTTACGGGACTAGCGGGAGTGGGGGAGACCCAGTACTTC. Amino acids: CVTGLAGVGETQYF.